This T cell receptor beta chain was retrieved from a study of T cells in Graves' hyperthyroidism and ophthalmopathy. Study in general: Before any treatment, at initial diagnosis, peripheral blood was collected.

The V gene lost 1 base and the J gene lost 0 bases, with 16 bases spanning the gap. Germline V CDR1 and CDR2: SGHRS, YFSETQ. This CDR3 is 18 amino acids long. RNA transcripts served as the template for amplifying TCR beta CDR3 regions. Initially, a first-round RT-PCR of the TCR CDR3 employed the HTBI primer set. TCRdb independently ran MiXCR on the multiplex PCR reads; one entry per CDR3 protein. The sample has about 600,000 distinct CDR3 sequences; about a sixth are singletons. This clonotype has only a few counts. The source is a woman in her thirties or forties with Graves' ophthalmopathy. The V call is TRBV5-1, the J call TRBJ2-2; D is unclear. Sequenced input: blood. The CDR3: CASSLFPQRSTNTGELFF. The DNA of the CDR3 is TGCGCCAGCAGCTTGTTCCCCCAGCGCTCTACGAACACCGGGGAGCTGTTTTTT.